This TCR beta chain was sequenced for a study of cytomegalovirus exposure and HLA in healthy donors. Overall study context: For the approximately 390 genotyped donors, over 80% fell within the Caucasian-associated ancestry cluster.

This clone was detected only a few times. The antigen is not known. Study-wide results and caveats: Later analysis identified a missense DCLRE1C variant that was linked to TCR beta V- and J-gene trimming.

CDR3 size: 14 residues. The junction had 9 bases not matched to a gene; V was cut back by 6 bases and J by 6 bases. The germline V gene has CDR1 MNHNY and CDR2 SVGAGI (reference sequence). In the PCR, 60 Vbeta and 13 Jbeta primers were used. The method was immunoSEQ multiplex PCR; TCRdb's version includes in-frame clones alone and lacks a portion of them. The sample records 120,000 or so clones, just over 65% being singletons. This clonotype was sampled from a man aged 18 to 30 in good health and CMV-seronegative. V usage is TRBV6-6 and J usage is TRBJ2-7, with 9 bases identical to TRBD2. The sample comprised PBMCs. This CDR3 is CASSKAGGSPEQYF. The CDR3 bases are TGTGCCAGCAGCAAAGCGGGGGGCTCACCCGAGCAGTACTTC.